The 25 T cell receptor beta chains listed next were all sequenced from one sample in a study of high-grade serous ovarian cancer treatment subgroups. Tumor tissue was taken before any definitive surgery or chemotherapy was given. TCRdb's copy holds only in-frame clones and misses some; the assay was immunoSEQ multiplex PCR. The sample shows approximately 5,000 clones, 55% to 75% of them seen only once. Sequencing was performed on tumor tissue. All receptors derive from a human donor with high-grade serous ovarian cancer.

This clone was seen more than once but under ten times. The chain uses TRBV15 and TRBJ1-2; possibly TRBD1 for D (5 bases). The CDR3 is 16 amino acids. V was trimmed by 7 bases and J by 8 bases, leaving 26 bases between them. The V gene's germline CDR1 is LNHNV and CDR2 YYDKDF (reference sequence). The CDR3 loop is CATTSILRDESEGYTF. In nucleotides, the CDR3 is TGTGCCACCACCTCGATCCTAAGGGACGAGAGTGAGGGCTACACCTTC.

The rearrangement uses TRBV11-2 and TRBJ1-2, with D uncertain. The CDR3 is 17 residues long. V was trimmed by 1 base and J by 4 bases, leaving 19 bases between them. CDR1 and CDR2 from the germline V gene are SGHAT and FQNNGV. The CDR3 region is CASSLGTGGVSSYGYTF. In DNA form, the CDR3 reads TGTGCCAGCAGCTTAGGGACGGGCGGCGTTTCCAGCTATGGCTACACCTTC.

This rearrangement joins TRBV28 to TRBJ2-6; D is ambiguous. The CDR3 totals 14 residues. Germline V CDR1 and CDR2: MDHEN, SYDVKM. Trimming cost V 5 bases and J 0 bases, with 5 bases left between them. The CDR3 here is CASSPPSGANVLTF. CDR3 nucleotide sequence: TGTGCCAGCAGTCCCCCCTCTGGGGCCAACGTCCTGACTTTC.

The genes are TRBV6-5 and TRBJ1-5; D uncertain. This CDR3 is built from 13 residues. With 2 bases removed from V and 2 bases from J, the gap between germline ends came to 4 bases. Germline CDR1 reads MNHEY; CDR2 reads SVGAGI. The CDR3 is CASSYDRNQPQHF. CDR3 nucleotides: TGTGCCAGCAGTTACGACCGCAATCAGCCCCAGCATTTT.

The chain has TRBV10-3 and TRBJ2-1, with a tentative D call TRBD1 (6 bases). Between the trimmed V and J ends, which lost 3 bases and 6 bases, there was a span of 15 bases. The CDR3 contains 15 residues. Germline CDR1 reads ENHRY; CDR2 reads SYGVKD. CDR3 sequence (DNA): TGTGCCATCAGTGACCCCCGGGAACAGGGCAATGAGCAGTTCTTC. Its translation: CAISDPREQGNEQFF.

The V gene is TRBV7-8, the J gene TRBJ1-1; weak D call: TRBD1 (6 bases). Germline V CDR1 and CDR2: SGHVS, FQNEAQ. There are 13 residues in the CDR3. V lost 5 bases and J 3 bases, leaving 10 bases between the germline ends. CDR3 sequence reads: CASSATGYTEAFF. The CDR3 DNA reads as TGTGCCAGCAGCGCAACAGGGTACACTGAAGCTTTCTTT.

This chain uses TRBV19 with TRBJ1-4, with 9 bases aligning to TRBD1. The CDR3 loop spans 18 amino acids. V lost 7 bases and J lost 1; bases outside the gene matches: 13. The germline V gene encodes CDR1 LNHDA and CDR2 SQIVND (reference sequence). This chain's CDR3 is CASTIRPGTGRTNEKLFF. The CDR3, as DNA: TGTGCCAGTACCATCAGACCCGGGACAGGGAGAACTAATGAAAAACTGTTTTTT.

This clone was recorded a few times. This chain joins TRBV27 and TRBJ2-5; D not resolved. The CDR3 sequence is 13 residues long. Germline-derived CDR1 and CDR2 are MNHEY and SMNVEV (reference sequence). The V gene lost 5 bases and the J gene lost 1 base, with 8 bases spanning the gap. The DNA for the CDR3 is TGTGCCAGCAGTCTAAAGTTCCAAGAGACCCAGTACTTC. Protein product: CASSLKFQETQYF.

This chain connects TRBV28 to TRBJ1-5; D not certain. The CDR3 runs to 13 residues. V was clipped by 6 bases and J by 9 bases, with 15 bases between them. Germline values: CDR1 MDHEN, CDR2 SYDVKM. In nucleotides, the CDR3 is TGTGCCAGCAGGCCGGGAACTTGGAGGCCCCAGCATTTT. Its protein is CASRPGTWRPQHF. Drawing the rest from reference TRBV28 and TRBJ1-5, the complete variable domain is DVKVTQSSRYLVKRTGEKVFLECVQDMDHENMFWYRQDPGLGLRLIYFSYDVKMKEKGDIPEGYSVSREKKERFSLILESASTNQTSMYLCASRPGTWRPQHFGDGTRLSIL.

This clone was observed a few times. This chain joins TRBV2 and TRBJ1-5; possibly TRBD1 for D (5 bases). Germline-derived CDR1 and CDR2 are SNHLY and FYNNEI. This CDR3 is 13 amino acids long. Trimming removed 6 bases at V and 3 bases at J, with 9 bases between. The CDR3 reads CASSAGANQPQHF. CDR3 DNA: TGTGCCAGCAGCGCCGGGGCCAATCAGCCCCAGCATTTT.

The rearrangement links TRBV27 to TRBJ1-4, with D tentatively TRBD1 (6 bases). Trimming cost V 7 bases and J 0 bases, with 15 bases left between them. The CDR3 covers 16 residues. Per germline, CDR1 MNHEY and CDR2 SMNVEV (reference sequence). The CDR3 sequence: CASKLGWGPTNEKLFF. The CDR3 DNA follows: TGTGCCAGCAAATTGGGGTGGGGGCCAACTAATGAAAAACTGTTTTTT.

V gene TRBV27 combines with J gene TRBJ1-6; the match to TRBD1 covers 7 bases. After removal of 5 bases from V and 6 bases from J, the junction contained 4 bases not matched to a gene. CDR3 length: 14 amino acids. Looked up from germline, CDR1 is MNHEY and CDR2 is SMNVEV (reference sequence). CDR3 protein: CASSPGTANSPLHF. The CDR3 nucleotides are TGTGCCAGCAGTCCCGGGACAGCTAATTCACCCCTCCACTTT.

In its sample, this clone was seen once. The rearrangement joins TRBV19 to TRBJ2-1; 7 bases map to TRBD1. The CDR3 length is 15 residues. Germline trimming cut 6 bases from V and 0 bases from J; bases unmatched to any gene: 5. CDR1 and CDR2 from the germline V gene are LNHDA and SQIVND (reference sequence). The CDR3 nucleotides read TGTGCCAGTAGATACGACAGGGCCTCCTACAATGAGCAGTTCTTC. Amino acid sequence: CASRYDRASYNEQFF.

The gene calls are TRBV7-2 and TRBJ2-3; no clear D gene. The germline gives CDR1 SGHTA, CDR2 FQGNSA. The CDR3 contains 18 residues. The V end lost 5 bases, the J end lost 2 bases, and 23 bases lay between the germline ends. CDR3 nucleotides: TGTGCCAGCAGCCCCAGAAATCCCGGTTCCAGGTTCACAGATACGCAGTATTTT. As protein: CASSPRNPGSRFTDTQYF.

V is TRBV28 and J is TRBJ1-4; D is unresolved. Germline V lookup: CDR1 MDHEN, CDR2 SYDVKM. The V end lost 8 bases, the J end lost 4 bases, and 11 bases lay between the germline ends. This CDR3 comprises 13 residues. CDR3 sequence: CASGEGFNEKLFF. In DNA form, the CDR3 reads TGTGCCAGCGGTGAGGGTTTTAATGAAAAACTGTTTTTT.

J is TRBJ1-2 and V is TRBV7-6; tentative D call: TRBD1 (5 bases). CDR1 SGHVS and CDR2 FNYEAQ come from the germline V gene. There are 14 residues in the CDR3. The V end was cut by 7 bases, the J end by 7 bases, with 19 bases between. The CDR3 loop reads CASTPQGGGFGYTF. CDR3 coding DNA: TGTGCCAGCACCCCCCAGGGCGGGGGGTTTGGCTACACCTTC.

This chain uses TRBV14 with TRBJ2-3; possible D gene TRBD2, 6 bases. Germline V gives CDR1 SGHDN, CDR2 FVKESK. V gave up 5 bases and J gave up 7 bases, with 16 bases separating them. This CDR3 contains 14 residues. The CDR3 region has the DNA TGTGCCAGCAGCTACCGGGATTGGACTAATACGCAGTATTTT. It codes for CASSYRDWTNTQYF.

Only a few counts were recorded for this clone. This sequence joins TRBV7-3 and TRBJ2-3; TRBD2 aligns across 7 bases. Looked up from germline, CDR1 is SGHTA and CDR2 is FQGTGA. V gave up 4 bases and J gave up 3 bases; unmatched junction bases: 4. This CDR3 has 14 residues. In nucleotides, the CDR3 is TGTGCCAGCAGCTCCATGGGGGGGACAGATACGCAGTATTTT. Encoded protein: CASSSMGGTDTQYF.

CDR3 loop: CASSPLGQGNYEQYF. DNA for the CDR3: TGTGCCAGCTCACCACTCGGTCAGGGGAACTACGAGCAGTACTTC. V usage is TRBV18 and J usage is TRBJ2-7; D is perhaps TRBD1 (6 bases). CDR1 is KGHSH, CDR2 LQKENI, per germline. The V end was cut by 1 base, the J end by 3 bases, with 13 bases between. The CDR3 loop spans 15 amino acids.

The CDR3 reads CASSFRPGTTNEKLFF. CDR3 nucleotide sequence: TGTGCCAGCAGCTTTCGCCCGGGGACAACTAATGAAAAACTGTTTTTT. The J gene is TRBJ1-4, the V gene TRBV11-2; D unresolved. V was clipped by 3 bases and J by 0 bases, with 11 bases between them. The CDR3 is made up of 16 amino acids. Germline assignment: CDR1 SGHAT and CDR2 FQNNGV.

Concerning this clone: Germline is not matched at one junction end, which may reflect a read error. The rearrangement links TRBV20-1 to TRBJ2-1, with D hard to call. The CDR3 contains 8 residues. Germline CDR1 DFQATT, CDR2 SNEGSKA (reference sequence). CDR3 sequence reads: CSARETVF. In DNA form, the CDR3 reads TGCAGTGCTAGAGAGACTGTCTTC.

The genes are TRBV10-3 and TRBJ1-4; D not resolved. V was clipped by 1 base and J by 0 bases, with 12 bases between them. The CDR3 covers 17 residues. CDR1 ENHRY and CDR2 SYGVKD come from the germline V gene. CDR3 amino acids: CAISEFLPVATNEKLFF. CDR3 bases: TGTGCCATCAGTGAGTTTCTACCGGTTGCAACTAATGAAAAACTGTTTTTT.

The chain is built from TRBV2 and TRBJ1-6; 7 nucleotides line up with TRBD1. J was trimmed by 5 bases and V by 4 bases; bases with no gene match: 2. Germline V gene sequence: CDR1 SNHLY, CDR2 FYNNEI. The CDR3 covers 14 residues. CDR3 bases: TGTGCCAGCAGTGGAGGGACAGATAATTCACCCCTCCACTTT. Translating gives CASSGGTDNSPLHF.

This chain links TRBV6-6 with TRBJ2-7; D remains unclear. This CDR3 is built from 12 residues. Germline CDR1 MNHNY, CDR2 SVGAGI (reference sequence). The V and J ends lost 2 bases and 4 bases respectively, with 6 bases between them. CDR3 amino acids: CASSYDRYEQYF. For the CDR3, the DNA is TGTGCCAGCAGTTACGATAGATACGAGCAGTACTTC.

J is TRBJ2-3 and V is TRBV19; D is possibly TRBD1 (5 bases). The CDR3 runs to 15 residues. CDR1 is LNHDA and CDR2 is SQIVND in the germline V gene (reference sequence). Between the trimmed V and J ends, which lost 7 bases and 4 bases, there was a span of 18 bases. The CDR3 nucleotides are TGTGCCAGTACCCCTGTAGGGGCGACCGCAGATACGCAGTATTTT. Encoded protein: CASTPVGATADTQYF.